This T cell receptor (beta chain) was obtained from a study of early T cells in non-severe SARS-CoV-2 infection. TCRdb redid the calling of the 5' RACE reads with MiXCR, one entry per CDR3 protein. This sample has roughly 50,000 distinct CDR3 sequences, with around 8% found just once. Trimming at V came to 6 bases and at J to 7 bases, leaving 12 bases not matched to a gene. Germline CDR1 is MDHEN and CDR2 is SYDVKM. This CDR3 spans 15 amino acids. This TCR came from an adult who was a healthcare worker with PCR-confirmed SARS-CoV-2 infection or an uninfected control (not recorded which). This chain links TRBV28 with TRBJ1-1, with 9 bases aligning to TRBD1. Sequencing was carried out using whole blood. The CDR3 DNA is TGTGCCAGCAGCCCTCCCCGTCCGACAGGGGGTGAAGCTTTCTTT. Its translation is CASSPPRPTGGEAFF.